This T cell receptor (beta chain) was recovered during a study of T cells in Graves' hyperthyroidism and ophthalmopathy. It was RNA transcripts that yielded the amplified TCR beta CDR3 regions. Carried out on the TCR CDR3, a first-round RT-PCR used the HTBI primer set. TCRdb reanalysed the multiplex PCR reads using MiXCR and keeps one entry per CDR3 protein. The sample contains about 350,000 distinct CDR3 sequences, over 11% of which appear only once. Germline V gene lookup returns CDR1 MGHRA and CDR2 YSYEKL. The CDR3 is made up of 12 amino acids. The ends were cut back, 0 bases at V and 6 bases at J, with 5 bases in the middle. This clonotype was detected only a few times.

The sequenced material came from blood. The receptor comes from a woman under 40 with Graves' hyperthyroidism. The V and J genes are TRBV4-1 and TRBJ2-5, with no clear D. CDR3 coding DNA: TGCGCCAGCAGCCAAGATTCGAAGACCCAGTACTTC. Translating it yields CASSQDSKTQYF.